Listed below are T cell receptor beta chains from one sample, sequenced in a study of shared clonotypes between healthy human individuals. TCRdb keeps only in-frame clones here, not all; method: immunoSEQ multiplex PCR. The data show about 1.1 million clones, 70% to 80% seen once. The sample was memory CD4+ T cells from PBMCs. These receptors all stem from a man between 18 and 35 years old in good health. Some clones in this sample may be carry-over from other donors' samples. Each CDR3 is given with its conserved first and last residue.

V gene	CDR3 length	J gene	CDR3 protein
TRBV2	14	TRBJ2-3	CASSENPLADTQYF
TRBV15	15	TRBJ2-7	CATSRGTSGSGEQYF
TRBV9	15	TRBJ1-1	CASSVNNQGNTEAFF
TRBV2	14	TRBJ1-1	CASKFQGANTEAFF
TRBV9	12	TRBJ2-1	CASSRAGSEQFF
TRBV19	14	TRBJ2-3	CASRGTGRRNTQYF
TRBV5-1	15	TRBJ2-5	CASSLGATSGETQYF
TRBV4-3	13	TRBJ2-4	CASSQGQENIQYF
TRBV10-3	14	TRBJ2-1	CAIIGDPWNNEQFF
TRBV15	15	TRBJ1-1	CATRTKQGVNTEAFF
TRBV15	15	TRBJ2-7	CATSRGVGTTYEQYF
TRBV5-4	14	TRBJ2-7	CASSPSGSNYEQYF
TRBV5-1	16	TRBJ2-2	CASSRTSGSGTGELFF
TRBV6-5	15	TRBJ1-3	CASSQSGTTGNTIYF
TRBV5-1	16	TRBJ2-3	CASSLDVPPSTDTQYF
TRBV11-3	13	TRBJ2-7	CASSSFRGGEQYF
TRBV9	15	TRBJ2-1	CASSVERIGGSKQFF
TRBV7-2	13	TRBJ2-1	CASSSPMAGEQFF
TRBV7-3	13	TRBJ1-2	CASSPGQNYGYTF
TRBV7-9	14	TRBJ2-7	CASSAGLDSYEQYF
TRBV7-2	17	TRBJ2-5	CASSHNPGLTMGETQYF
TRBV19	15	TRBJ2-3	CASSRRGQSTDTQYF
TRBV11-3	16	TRBJ2-3	CASSPSSGSGTDTQYF
TRBV9	15	TRBJ2-6	CASSTQGAGANVLTF
TRBV6-5	15	TRBJ1-2	CASSYSSSGLYGYTF
TRBV6-5	13	TRBJ2-1	CASRLGVFNEQFF
TRBV6-5	13	TRBJ1-1	CASRNRGQTEAFF
TRBV11-2	14	TRBJ2-7	CASSLDGTEYEQYF
TRBV7-3	18	TRBJ2-3	CASSLWVRTATGADTQYF
TRBV5-1	12	TRBJ1-2	CASSLGDYGYTF
TRBV4-2	15	TRBJ2-5	CASSLDGTRKETQYF
TRBV7-2	12	TRBJ2-5	CASSSSRGTQYF
TRBV28	16	TRBJ2-1	CASKGSLANSYNEQFF
TRBV4-2	14	TRBJ2-3	CASSQGVRTDTQYF
TRBV27	14	TRBJ1-5	CASTDIWGNQPQHF
TRBV7-9	11	TRBJ2-1	CASTTYNEQFF
TRBV19	14	TRBJ1-2	CASPRRGANYGYTF
TRBV4-2	17	TRBJ1-4	CASSRGGQVLQNEKLFF
TRBV7-2	13	TRBJ1-4	CASSLGGDEKLFF
TRBV14	17	TRBJ2-3	CASSQDLLAGGTDTQYF
TRBV18	13	TRBJ1-1	CASSPLADTEAFF
TRBV2	14	TRBJ1-4	CASSYTDTDEKLFF
TRBV28	15	TRBJ2-1	CASSSASAGSVEQFF
TRBV5-1	13	TRBJ2-5	CASSFPGQETQYF
TRBV19	17	TRBJ2-1	CASSIVAGLAVHNEQFF
TRBV28	15	TRBJ2-7	CASSLPRQGGSEQYF
TRBV28	17	TRBJ1-5	CASSLRPWTKGNQPQHF
TRBV27	14	TRBJ2-6	CASNPGGAANVLTF